The entry below describes one TCR beta chain. This sample is drawn from a study of OX40 agonist ivuxolimab in advanced cancers. Study as a whole: Those treated in dose escalation had hepatocellular carcinoma, melanoma, renal cell cancer or head and neck cancer.

Assay used: immunoSEQ multiplex PCR; TCRdb lists only in-frame clones, some missing. The table has 30,000 or so clones, roughly nine tenths seen once; the top ten hold 26%. Looked up from germline, CDR1 is MDHEN and CDR2 is SYDVKM. The CDR3 extends over 13 amino acids. V lost 6 bases to trimming and J lost 4 bases, with 13 bases between them. This specimen was CD4+ or CD8+ T cells sorted from blood, taken in a trial of the OX40 agonist ivuxolimab. The chain couples TRBV28 to TRBJ2-7; TRBD1 might be the D (5 bases). This sequence was found in an adult with an advanced solid tumor such as melanoma, head and neck, liver or kidney cancer. The CDR3 sequence is CASSPTGSYEQYF. In DNA form, the CDR3 reads TGTGCCAGCAGCCCCACAGGCTCTTACGAGCAGTACTTC.